This T cell receptor beta chain was identified in a study of cytomegalovirus exposure and HLA in healthy donors. Regarding the study as a whole: Subsequent analysis of the approximately 110 validation repertoires found a tendency for first-cohort TCR clusters to co-occur. CMV antigen specificity was confirmed in vitro for three CMV-associated chains.

Clones were sequenced by immunoSEQ multiplex PCR, and TCRdb holds only the in-frame ones, with some missing. The data show under 65,000 clones, with 85% to 95% seen just once and under 6.5% held by the top ten. The CDR3 has 15 amino acids. The V gene's germline CDR1 is MDHEN and CDR2 SYDVKM. Trimming cost V 2 bases and J 6 bases, with 17 bases left between them. Regarding this clone: Its specificity is not known.

This rearrangement joins TRBV28 to TRBJ2-7; perhaps TRBD2 as D (7 bases). The receptor was isolated from a woman between 18 and 30 years old in good health and CMV-seropositive. Sequenced: PBMCs. As DNA, the CDR3 is TGTGCCAGCAGTTTAAGGGGGGGGCGGAGAGCCGAGCAGTACTTC. It encodes CASSLRGGRRAEQYF.